A single sample gave rise to the 7 T cell receptor beta chains below, sequenced in a study of control samples from healthy donors and cancer patients. Repertoires were generated with immunoSEQ multiplex PCR, while TCRdb's copy carries only in-frame clones and drops some. Of 90,000 to 100,000 clones listed, less than 90% are singletons. Sequenced input: blood. The origin of the receptors is a woman aged 70-85 years in good health.

This CDR3 reads CAISEARELEKLFF. CDR3 DNA sequence: TGTGCCATCAGTGAAGCCAGGGAATTAGAAAAACTGTTTTTT. This chain uses TRBV10-3 with TRBJ1-4, with D possibly matching TRBD1 (5 bases). Trimming cost V 3 bases and J 8 bases, with 13 bases left between them. Germline lookup yields CDR1 ENHRY and CDR2 SYGVKD. CDR3 length: 14 residues.

CDR3 residues: CASSLEGTDRKNTEAFF. In nucleotides, the CDR3 is TGCGCCAGCAGCTTAGAAGGGACAGATAGAAAGAACACTGAAGCTTTCTTT. The J gene is TRBJ1-1, the V gene TRBV5-1, with 7 bases that match TRBD1. Germline V gene sequence: CDR1 SGHRS, CDR2 YFSETQ. Trimming removed 2 bases from V and 1 base from J; junction bases left unmatched: 11. This CDR3 has 17 residues.

V gene TRBV19 combines with J gene TRBJ1-3, with a weak D call TRBD1 (6 bases). Germline CDR1 is LNHDA and CDR2 is SQIVND (reference sequence). The CDR3 totals 18 residues. V was clipped by 2 bases and J by 0 bases, with 17 bases between them. This CDR3 is CASSIFPGQQISGNTIYF. CDR3 in DNA: TGTGCCAGTAGTATATTCCCGGGACAACAAATCTCTGGAAACACCATATATTTT. The full variable domain, rest sourced from reference TRBV19 and TRBJ1-3, is DGGITQSPKYLFRKEGQNVTLSCEQNLNHDAMYWYRQDPGQGLRLIYYSQIVNDFQKGDIAEGYSVSREKKESFPLTVTSAQKNPTAFYLCASSIFPGQQISGNTIYFGEGSWLTVV.

The CDR3 DNA reads TGCGCCAGCAGCCAGCTAACGGGGGGCTTAACCTACAATGAGCAGTTCTTC. Its translation: CASSQLTGGLTYNEQFF. The V gene is TRBV4-1, the J gene TRBJ2-1; TRBD2 might be the D (7 bases). The CDR3 loop spans 17 amino acids. Looked up from germline, CDR1 is MGHRA and CDR2 is YSYEKL. Deletions cut 3 bases from V and 2 bases from J, with 17 bases between.

The chain combines TRBV30 with TRBJ1-5; D is possibly TRBD1 (5 bases). The CDR3 is 13 residues long. V lost 0 bases to trimming and J lost 6 bases, with 9 bases between them. Germline CDR1 GTSNPN, CDR2 SVGIG (reference sequence). In nucleotides, the CDR3 is TGTGCCTGGAGTGTAGCTGGGGGTCAGCCCCAGCATTTT. Protein product: CAWSVAGGQPQHF.

The rearrangement joins TRBV25-1 to TRBJ1-2; no reliable D call. Germline V gene lookup returns CDR1 MGHDK and CDR2 SYGVNS. Trimming stripped 5 bases from V and 8 bases from J, with 9 bases between. The CDR3 totals 11 residues. The CDR3 DNA reads as TGTGCCAGCAGTCGGGGAAGGGGCTACACCTTC. Amino acid sequence: CASSRGRGYTF.

V is TRBV11-2 and J is TRBJ2-3; D is possibly TRBD1 (6 bases). The V end lost 4 bases, the J end lost 2 bases, and 13 bases lay between the germline ends. The CDR3 loop spans 15 amino acids. CDR1 is SGHAT and CDR2 is FQNNGV in the germline V gene. CDR3 bases: TGTGCCAGCAGCTCGCAGACAGGTCCCACAGATACGCAGTATTTT. As protein: CASSSQTGPTDTQYF.